The next 15 T cell receptor beta chains were all read from a single sample in a study of long-term antiretroviral therapy in people with HIV. Running of the v3.0 immunoSEQ assay took place at survey level. Libraries were prepared by immunoSEQ multiplex PCR; TCRdb keeps only in-frame clonotypes and omits some of them. In the table there are about 39,000 clones, roughly four fifths of which are singletons. This specimen was unsorted PBMCs, taken 0.6 years after starting antiretroviral therapy. The origin of the receptors is a man between 18 and 29 years old with HIV.

V usage is TRBV5-6 and J usage is TRBJ1-2; the match to TRBD1 covers 10 bases. Germline V CDR1 and CDR2: SGHDT, YYEEEE. CDR3 length: 16 amino acids. V lost 3 bases, J lost 3 bases, and 8 bases stayed unmatched. CDR3 in DNA: TGTGCCAGCAGCTCTACCGGGACAGGGGAAGACTATGGCTACACCTTC. This gives the protein CASSSTGTGEDYGYTF.

V usage is TRBV7-9 and J usage is TRBJ1-1; D is undetermined. From germline, CDR1 is SEHNR and CDR2 FQNEAQ (reference sequence). V lost 3 bases and J lost 0, with 11 bases in between. The CDR3 consists of 15 residues. The CDR3 loop is CASSFPAVMNTEAFF. The CDR3 region has the DNA TGTGCCAGCAGCTTCCCGGCGGTCATGAACACTGAAGCTTTCTTT.

V is TRBV9 and J is TRBJ2-7; TRBD2 agrees at 12 bases. The CDR3 totals 19 residues. V gave up 6 bases and J gave up 0 bases; unmatched junction bases: 16. Germline loops: CDR1 SGDLS, CDR2 YYNGEE. The chain's CDR3 is CASTDLGTSGPESSYEQYF. The CDR3 coding sequence is TGTGCCAGCACCGACCTTGGGACTAGCGGGCCGGAGAGCTCCTACGAGCAGTACTTC.

V and J are TRBV14 and TRBJ2-7, with 7 positions matching TRBD1. The length of the CDR3 is 15 residues. Trimming at V came to 4 bases and at J to 2 bases, leaving 8 bases not matched to a gene. CDR1 is SGHDN, CDR2 FVKESK, per germline. The chain's CDR3 is CASSPNRQGPYEQYF. For the CDR3, the DNA is TGTGCCAGCAGCCCGAATCGACAGGGACCCTACGAGCAGTACTTC.

This rearrangement joins TRBV9 to TRBJ2-3; no reliable D call. Trimming shortened V by 0 bases and J by 1 base, and 6 bases separated the two germline ends. The CDR3 loop spans 14 amino acids. Per germline, CDR1 SGDLS and CDR2 YYNGEE. Here the CDR3 DNA reads TGTGCCAGCAGCGTAGCGATGGGCACAGATACGCAGTATTTT. This sequence encodes CASSVAMGTDTQYF.

This clone was detected only once. The rearrangement links TRBV28 to TRBJ2-1, with D hard to call. The CDR3 is 13 amino acids. V was cut by 8 bases and J by 9 bases, with 17 bases left in between. Per germline, CDR1 MDHEN and CDR2 SYDVKM. The CDR3 sequence is CASRPPRALEQFF. The DNA of the CDR3 is TGTGCCAGCCGACCTCCCCGGGCTCTTGAGCAGTTCTTC.

The chain joins TRBV5-6 to TRBJ2-4; D is perhaps TRBD2 (6 bases). The CDR3 runs 12 residues. CDR1 is SGHDT, CDR2 YYEEEE, per germline. V was clipped by 0 bases and J by 13 bases, with 11 bases between them. The DNA of the CDR3 is TGTGCCAGCAGCTTGGGCGGGGCCAGCCAGTACTTC. The encoded protein is CASSLGGASQYF.

DNA for the CDR3: TGTGCCTGGACCCCCCCGGCAGCATCTTTCTCTGGGGCCAACGTCCTGACTTTC. Translated, it gives CAWTPPAASFSGANVLTF. The chain joins TRBV30 to TRBJ2-6; D gene ambiguous. The V gene lost 4 bases and the J gene lost 0 bases, with 19 bases spanning the gap. This CDR3 spans 18 amino acids. CDR1 is GTSNPN, CDR2 SVGIG, per germline (reference sequence).

V and J are TRBV11-2 and TRBJ2-7; the match to TRBD1 covers 7 bases. V was clipped by 6 bases and J by 0 bases; unmatched bases: 8. Germline V gene data show CDR1 as SGHAT and CDR2 as FQNNGV. This CDR3 is built from 15 residues. CDR3 amino acids: CASRTLQGSSYEQYF. CDR3 DNA sequence: TGTGCCAGCAGAACCCTACAGGGGAGCTCCTACGAGCAGTACTTC.

This sequence joins TRBV29-1 and TRBJ1-1; 8 nucleotides agree with TRBD1. The CDR3 contains 18 residues. V gave up 0 bases and J gave up 0 bases; unmatched junction bases: 12. From germline, CDR1 is SQVTM and CDR2 ANQGSEA. The CDR3 DNA sequence: TGCAGCGTTGAAGACCGTCGGGACAGGCGCATTTTGAACACTGAAGCTTTCTTT. Translation: CSVEDRRDRRILNTEAFF.

The chain combines TRBV6-5 with TRBJ1-5; 9 positions agree with TRBD1. Germline-derived CDR1 and CDR2 are MNHEY and SVGAGI. The ends lost 6 bases at V and 4 bases at J; junction bases unmatched: 4. CDR3 size: 14 residues. CDR3 region: CASSPGTGNQPQHF. DNA for the CDR3: TGTGCCAGCAGCCCCGGGACAGGGAATCAGCCCCAGCATTTT.

V and J are TRBV5-4 and TRBJ2-7; D might be TRBD2 (6 bases). CDR1 and CDR2 (germline): SGHNT, YYREEE (reference sequence). CDR3 length: 14 amino acids. Trimming left V 1 base short and J 3 bases short, with 11 bases between. CDR3 protein: CASSLLPGLYEQYF. CDR3 bases: TGTGCCAGCAGCTTGCTACCGGGACTCTACGAGCAGTACTTC.

This chain's CDR3 is CAISEWGPVYEQYF. In DNA form, the CDR3 reads TGTGCCATCAGTGAGTGGGGACCGGTCTACGAGCAGTACTTC. The chain combines TRBV10-3 with TRBJ2-7; D may be TRBD1 or TRBD2 (5 bases each). This CDR3 is 14 amino acids long. Between the trimmed V and J ends, which lost 1 base and 3 bases, there was a span of 10 bases. Germline CDR1 ENHRY, CDR2 SYGVKD.

The chain links TRBV6-5 to TRBJ2-2, with D unresolved. Trimming pared 6 bases from V and 0 bases from J, leaving 8 bases between. The CDR3 is 14 amino acids. The germline V gene encodes CDR1 MNHEY and CDR2 SVGAGI. The CDR3 DNA sequence: TGTGCCAGCAGGTATACATCGAACACCGGGGAGCTGTTTTTT. This codes for CASRYTSNTGELFF.

The chain employs TRBV5-1 and TRBJ1-3; D gene unclear. From germline, CDR1 is SGHRS and CDR2 YFSETQ. The ends were cut back, 2 bases at V and 0 bases at J, with 12 bases in the middle. There are 16 residues in the CDR3. CDR3 sequence reads: CASSLQNGPSGNTIYF. The CDR3 DNA is TGCGCCAGCAGCTTACAAAACGGGCCCTCTGGAAACACCATATATTTT. Full variable domain (outside the CDR3, taken from reference TRBV5-1 and TRBJ1-3): KAGVTQTPRYLIKTRGQQVTLSCSPISGHRSVSWYQQTPGQGLQFLFEYFSETQRNKGNFPGRFSGRQFSNSRSEMNVSTLELGDSALYLCASSLQNGPSGNTIYFGEGSWLTVV.